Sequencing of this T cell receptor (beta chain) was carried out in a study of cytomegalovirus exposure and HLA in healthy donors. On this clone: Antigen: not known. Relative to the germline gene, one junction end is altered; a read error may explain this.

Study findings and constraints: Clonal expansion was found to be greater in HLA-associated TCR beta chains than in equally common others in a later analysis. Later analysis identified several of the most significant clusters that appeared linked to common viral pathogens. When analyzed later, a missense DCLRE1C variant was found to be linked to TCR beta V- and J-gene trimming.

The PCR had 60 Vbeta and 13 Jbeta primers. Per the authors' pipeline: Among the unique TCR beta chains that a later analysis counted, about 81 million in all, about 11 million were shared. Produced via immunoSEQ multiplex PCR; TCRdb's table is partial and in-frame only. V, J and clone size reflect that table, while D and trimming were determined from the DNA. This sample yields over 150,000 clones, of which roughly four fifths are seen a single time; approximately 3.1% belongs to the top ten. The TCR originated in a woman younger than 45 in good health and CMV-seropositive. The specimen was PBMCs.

CDR3 region: CSSSLGGTGDYRGTEAFF. In DNA form, the CDR3 reads TGTTCCAGCAGCTTAGGTGGGACAGGGGATTACCGGGGCACTGAAGCTTTCTTT. The rearrangement uses TRBV7-9 and TRBJ1-1; 10 bases agree with TRBD1. The CDR3 has 18 amino acids. Germline CDR1 is SEHNR and CDR2 is FQNEAQ (reference sequence). Supplemented by reference TRBV7-9 and TRBJ1-1, the full variable domain reads DTGVSQNPRHKITKRGQNVTFRCDPISEHNRLYWYRQTLGQGPEFLTYFQNEAQLEKSRLLSDRFSAERPKGSFSTLEIQRTEQGDSAMYLCSSSLGGTGDYRGTEAFFGQGTRLTVV.